The 5 T cell receptor beta chains presented below share a single source sample, sequenced in a study of control samples from healthy donors and cancer patients. Repertoires were generated with immunoSEQ multiplex PCR, while TCRdb's copy carries only in-frame clones and drops some. The sample shows 95,000 to 110,000 clones, 80% to 90% of them seen only once. The sequenced sample consisted of PBMCs. The source is a man aged 60 to 75 with lung cancer.

This rearrangement joins TRBV3-1 (or the pseudogene TRBV3-2) to TRBJ2-7, with D possibly matching TRBD1 (6 bases). Germline V gene lookup returns CDR1 LGHDT and CDR2 YNNKEL (reference sequence). V gave up 3 bases and J gave up 3 bases, with 18 bases separating them. The CDR3 runs 16 residues. CDR3 sequence reads: CASSHDARTDLYEQYV. The CDR3 region has the DNA TGTGCCAGCAGCCATGATGCAAGGACAGACCTCTACGAGCAGTACGTC.

The V call is TRBV5-6, the J call TRBJ1-6, with no clear D. Trimming removed 2 bases from V and 0 bases from J, with 12 bases in between. The CDR3 consists of 17 residues. Germline CDR1 is SGHDT and CDR2 is YYEEEE. As DNA, the CDR3 is TGTGCCAGCAGCTTTAGGAAGGAGAGCTCCTATAATTCACCCCTCCACTTT. Translating it yields CASSFRKESSYNSPLHF.

This chain connects TRBV7-9 to TRBJ2-6, with 9 bases that match TRBD1. J lost 0 bases, V lost 5 bases, and 8 bases had no gene match. Germline lookup yields CDR1 SEHNR and CDR2 FQNEAQ (reference sequence). The CDR3 contains 18 residues. The CDR3 loop is CASSKQGARLSGANVLTF. The CDR3 DNA sequence: TGTGCCAGCAGCAAACAGGGGGCCCGCCTCTCTGGGGCCAACGTCCTGACTTTC.

The chain has TRBV5-1 and TRBJ1-5; no reliable D call. Looked up from germline, CDR1 is SGHRS and CDR2 is YFSETQ. The CDR3 covers 16 residues. V shed 0 bases and J shed 4 bases, with 14 bases lying between them. DNA of the CDR3: TGCGCCAGCAGCTTGGGTCCGGGTATTGTGAATCAGCCCCAGCATTTT. Encoded protein: CASSLGPGIVNQPQHF.

This CDR3 is CASRLAGAPDTQYF. The CDR3 coding sequence is TGTGCCAGCAGACTAGCGGGGGCCCCAGATACGCAGTATTTT. This chain links TRBV11-3 with TRBJ2-3; 11 bases map to TRBD2. The CDR3 is made up of 14 amino acids. The germline CDR1 and CDR2 sequences are SGHNT and YENEEA. V shed 6 bases, J shed 4 bases, and the junction held 3 bases outside the gene matches.